The rows below give T cell receptor beta chains drawn from one sample of a study of identical twins. MiXCR, run by TCRdb on the 5' RACE reads, gives a single entry per CDR3 protein. The repertoire includes approximately 1.8 million distinct CDR3 sequences, less than 35% of them detected once, and 0.25% to 0.3% sits in the top ten. Sequenced: cord blood. The receptors here all came from a newborn girl in good health. Each CDR3 is given with its conserved first and last residue. D genes are given only for firm matches. Size is stated for part of the rows, as once, few or many counts, or as a class when the clone is expanded.

>TRBJ2-5|-|-|TRBV4-1
TGCGCCAGCAGTAACCTGGGGTCCGAGACCCAGTACTTC
CASSNLGSETQYF
>TRBJ1-3|-|few|TRBV7-6
TGTGCCAGCAGCTTTGTCTTAGCCGACAGACACGACTCTGGAAACACCATATATTTT
CASSFVLADRHDSGNTIYF
>TRBJ2-3|-|once|TRBV20-1
TGCAGTGCTAGAGCGTGGCAGGCGGTTCTAGCTGGGGCTAGCACAGATACGCAGTATTTT
CSARAWQAVLAGASTDTQYF
>TRBJ2-1|-|-|TRBV10-1
TGCGCCAGCAGTGGGGGACCGGGTAGGACCTACAATGAGCAGTTCTTC
CASSGGPGRTYNEQFF
>TRBJ2-5|TRBD2|-|TRBV7-6
TGTGCCATCAGCTATTCCCGACTAGCCCCCTATGAAGAGACCCAGTACTTC
CAISYSRLAPYEETQYF
>TRBJ1-2|-|-|TRBV12-3/TRBV12-4
TGTGCCGGCAGCCAAAGACAGACCCATGGCTACACCTTC
CAGSQRQTHGYTF
>TRBJ1-6|-|many|TRBV3-1
TGTGCCAGCAGCCGGGACGGTAATAATTCACCCCTCCACTTT
CASSRDGNNSPLHF
>TRBJ1-5|-|few|TRBV24-1
TGTGCCGCCAGTGATTTGAGGGTCAATCAGCCCCAGCATTTT
CAASDLRVNQPQHF
>TRBJ2-1|TRBD2|-|TRBV20-1
TGCAGTGCTAAGGGCTGGACTAGCGGGAGTTGGAATGAGCAGTTCTTC
CSAKGWTSGSWNEQFF
>TRBJ2-1|TRBD2|-|TRBV27
TGTGCCAGCAGTCAAACTAGCGGGACCTCCCACTACAATGAGCAGTTCTTC
CASSQTSGTSHYNEQFF
>TRBJ2-5|-|-|TRBV20-1
TGCAGTGCTTTACAGACTCGGGAGACCCAGTACTTC
CSALQTRETQYF
>TRBJ2-1|-|-|TRBV27
TGTGCCAGCAGTCGGGGGAGAACCAATGAGCAGTTCTTC
CASSRGRTNEQFF
>TRBJ1-1|-|-|TRBV4-1
TGCGCCAGCAGCCAAGGTCTCTTAGTCACTGAAGCTTTCTTT
CASSQGLLVTEAFF
>TRBJ2-3|-|few|TRBV6-6
TGTGCCAGCAGGAAACAAGGACTGCCCCGGGCAGATACGCAGTATTTT
CASRKQGLPRADTQYF
>TRBJ2-3|TRBD1|many|TRBV5-4
TGTGCCAGCAGTCCTGGACAGGGCCGCACAGATACGCAGTATTTT
CASSPGQGRTDTQYF
>TRBJ1-5|TRBD1|-|TRBV10-3
TGTGCCATCAGTGGGCGAGGGGGCCAGCCCCAGCATTTT
CAISGRGGQPQHF
>TRBJ2-1|-|-|TRBV5-1
TGCGCCAGCAGCTTCGCCCCAAAACGCGTCAACGATGAGCAGTTCTTC
CASSFAPKRVNDEQFF
>TRBJ2-1|-|-|TRBV20-1
TGCAGTGCTAGACTATACACCTACAATGAGCAGTTCTTC
CSARLYTYNEQFF
>TRBJ1-1|-|-|TRBV3-1
TGTGCCAGCAGCCAAGGAGGCACGGCTCGTGAAGCTTTCTTT
CASSQGGTAREAFF
>TRBJ1-5|-|few|TRBV6-8
TGTGCCAGCAGTTACGACGGTCAGCCCCAGCATTTT
CASSYDGQPQHF
>TRBJ2-3|TRBD2|few|TRBV4-1
TGCGCCAGCAGCCAAGGAGGACTAGTCGGCGATACGCAGTATTTT
CASSQGGLVGDTQYF
>TRBJ1-2|-|-|TRBV5-1
TGCGCCAGCAGCCAGGGAGGTTCAGTCTCCTATGGCTACACCTTC
CASSQGGSVSYGYTF
>TRBJ1-2|-|few|TRBV9
TGTGCCAGCAGCGTCGGGGGGAGCAGCTACACCTTC
CASSVGGSSYTF
>TRBJ2-1|TRBD2|-|TRBV10-3
TGTGCCATCAGGGGACTAGCGGGGGATGGTGAGCAGTTCTTC
CAIRGLAGDGEQFF
>TRBJ2-1|-|few|TRBV7-2
TGTGCCAGCAGCGGGGGACCGACTGGGAATTACAATGAGCAGTTCTTC
CASSGGPTGNYNEQFF
>TRBJ1-2|-|many|TRBV7-9
TGTGCCAGCAGCTTAGTGTTCAAGGTGGGGGACTATGGCTACACCTTC
CASSLVFKVGDYGYTF
>TRBJ2-7|TRBD2|few|TRBV28
TGTGCCAGCAGTTCCTCTAGCGGGAGATCCTACGAGCAGTACTTC
CASSSSSGRSYEQYF